The next 6 T cell receptor beta chains were all read from a single sample in a study of CD8 T cells in Susac syndrome. Random hexamers were used to reverse transcribe an amount of about 0.45 to 1 ug RNA. Via MiXCR, TCRdb re-called the immunoSEQ multiplex PCR reads, giving one row per CDR3 protein. Seen here are about 130,000 distinct CDR3 sequences, less than 95% observed once, and the top ten hold 0.095% to 0.15%. Input material: CD4+ T cells from PBMCs. The receptors shown here come from a human donor with multiple sclerosis.

The V call is TRBV19, the J call TRBJ2-5; D is uncertain. The CDR3 is 13 amino acids. Trimming left V 5 bases short and J 5 bases short, with 12 bases between. Germline CDR1 LNHDA, CDR2 SQIVND (reference sequence). CDR3 in DNA: TGTGCCAGTAGTCCCCCCGGGCAGGAGACCCAGTACTTC. Translation gives CASSPPGQETQYF.

The chain uses TRBV7-9 and TRBJ2-7; D is perhaps TRBD1 (6 bases). The length of the CDR3 is 13 residues. The V and J ends lost 7 bases and 0 bases respectively, with 10 bases between them. Germline values: CDR1 SEHNR, CDR2 FQNEAQ (reference sequence). The CDR3 protein is CASTDRNSYEQYF. The CDR3 DNA follows: TGTGCCAGCACAGACAGGAACTCCTACGAGCAGTACTTC. Together with reference TRBV7-9 and TRBJ2-7, the CDR3 gives the full variable domain: DTGVSQNPRHKITKRGQNVTFRCDPISEHNRLYWYRQTLGQGPEFLTYFQNEAQLEKSRLLSDRFSAERPKGSFSTLEIQRTEQGDSAMYLCASTDRNSYEQYFGPGTRLTVT.

This chain uses TRBV7-8 with TRBJ2-1; possible D gene TRBD2, 5 bases. The CDR3 spans 14 residues. CDR1 is SGHVS, CDR2 FQNEAQ, per germline. The V and J ends lost 5 bases and 3 bases respectively, with 11 bases between them. The CDR3: CASSPSADYNEQFF. The CDR3 DNA reads as TGTGCCAGCAGCCCCTCAGCGGACTACAATGAGCAGTTCTTC.

The gene calls are TRBV12-3 or TRBV12-4 and TRBJ2-7; 15 bases line up with TRBD2. V was clipped by 2 bases and J by 6 bases; unmatched bases: 14. The CDR3 covers 19 residues. The CDR3 sequence is CASSLWARSGTSGRTEQYF. The CDR3, as DNA: TGTGCCAGCAGTTTATGGGCCCGGAGCGGGACTAGCGGGAGGACCGAGCAGTACTTC.

The chain is built from TRBV18 and TRBJ2-6, with 8 nucleotides matching TRBD1. The trim removed 1 base at V and 0 bases at J, leaving 11 bases unmatched. The CDR3 contains 20 residues. Looked up from germline, CDR1 is KGHSH and CDR2 is LQKENI. In DNA, the CDR3 is TGTGCCAGCTCACCACGCCTGGGACAGGTCCTAAACTCTGGGGCCAACGTCCTGACTTTC. Protein: CASSPRLGQVLNSGANVLTF.

In DNA form, the CDR3 reads TGCAGCGTAAAACCGAGGATTTCCTACGAGCAGTACTTC. Amino acid sequence: CSVKPRISYEQYF. The rearrangement links TRBV29-1 to TRBJ2-7, with D uncertain. Trimming stripped 6 bases from V and 1 base from J, with 13 bases between. There are 13 residues in the CDR3. Germline CDR1 is SQVTM and CDR2 is ANQGSEA.